This is a list of T cell receptor beta chains from one sample in a study of memory CD4+ T cells and cytomegalovirus serostatus. TCRdb's table, derived via immunoSEQ multiplex PCR, lists solely in-frame clones and lacks some. The sample lists around 62,000 clones; roughly three quarters were seen once. The sample comprised memory CD4+ T cells from blood. The receptors shown here come from an adult in good health and CMV-seropositive. The CDR3 runs from the conserved cysteine through the conserved F or W. D genes are given only for firm matches. Expanded clones are given a class, and other clones once, few, many or no size at all.

clone_size,j_call,v_call,cdr3_length,d_call,cdr3_aa,cdr3_nt
-,TRBJ2-3,TRBV6-1,17,TRBD2,CASSEEPSGAFTDTQYF,TGTGCCAGCAGTGAAGAGCCTAGCGGGGCTTTCACAGATACGCAGTATTTT
-,TRBJ1-2,TRBV18,14,-,CASSPGTTDYGYTF,TGTGCCAGCTCACCAGGTACAACTGACTATGGCTACACCTTC
once,TRBJ2-7,TRBV4-2,19,TRBD2,CASSQELGTSGGGAYEQYF,TGTGCCAGCAGCCAAGAGTTGGGAACTAGCGGGGGAGGGGCGTACGAGCAGTACTTC
-,TRBJ1-4,TRBV7-9,14,TRBD1,CASSRTGAREKLFF,TGTGCCAGCAGCCGGACAGGGGCTAGAGAAAAACTGTTTTTT
-,TRBJ2-1,TRBV6-5,15,TRBD2,CASSSDGGAVNEQFF,TGTGCCAGCAGTTCTGACGGGGGGGCTGTGAATGAGCAGTTCTTC
-,TRBJ1-1,TRBV19,15,-,CASSIPQGVNTEAFF,TGTGCCAGTAGTATTCCCCAGGGAGTGAACACTGAAGCTTTCTTT
once,TRBJ2-2,TRBV5-1,13,-,CASSLGGDGELFF,TGCGCCAGCAGCTTGGGGGGAGACGGGGAGCTGTTTTTT
-,TRBJ1-6,TRBV27,16,-,CASSLFGINENSPLHF,TGTGCCAGCAGTTTATTCGGAATAAATGAGAATTCACCCCTCCACTTT
-,TRBJ1-1,TRBV6-6,13,-,CASRRGFGTEAFF,TGTGCCAGCAGGAGGGGGTTTGGCACTGAAGCTTTCTTT
-,TRBJ2-2,TRBV7-8,17,TRBD2,CASTLLVASGNTGELFF,TGTGCCAGCACCCTGCTTGTTGCTAGCGGGAACACCGGGGAGCTGTTTTTT
-,TRBJ2-5,TRBV27,17,-,CASSSPSVPGAQETQYF,TGTGCCAGCAGTTCCCCCTCCGTTCCGGGAGCTCAAGAGACCCAGTACTTC
-,TRBJ1-1,TRBV5-4,13,-,CASSAVLVDEAFF,TGTGCCAGCAGCGCCGTTTTGGTTGACGAAGCTTTCTTT
-,TRBJ1-1,TRBV30,13,TRBD1,CATGDSSNTEAFF,TGTGCGACAGGGGACAGCTCGAACACTGAAGCTTTCTTT
-,TRBJ2-5,TRBV19,14,-,CASSTSRTVETQYF,TGTGCCAGTAGTACCTCGCGGACAGTCGAGACCCAGTACTTC
-,TRBJ2-1,TRBV7-3,16,-,CASSLNGGLEHNEQFF,TGTGCCAGCAGCTTAAATGGGGGACTGGAACACAATGAGCAGTTCTTC
-,TRBJ2-5,TRBV5-1,16,TRBD2,CASSLGLAGVRETQYF,TGCGCCAGCAGCTTGGGACTAGCGGGGGTTCGAGAGACCCAGTACTTC
-,TRBJ1-1,TRBV5-1,14,-,CASSAGLSNTEAFF,TGCGCCAGCAGCGCGGGACTTTCGAACACTGAAGCTTTCTTT
-,TRBJ1-5,TRBV5-5,16,-,CASSPGTTWANQPQHF,TGTGCCAGCAGCCCCGGGACTACTTGGGCCAATCAGCCCCAGCATTTT
-,TRBJ2-3,TRBV7-2,14,-,CASSEYLRTDTQYF,TGTGCCAGCAGCGAATACCTCCGCACAGATACGCAGTATTTT
once,TRBJ1-2,TRBV4-1,13,-,CASSQDGPYGYTF,TGCGCCAGCAGCCAAGATGGACCGTATGGCTACACCTTC
-,TRBJ2-6,TRBV5-1,16,-,CASSSGHYSGANVLTF,TGCGCCAGCAGCTCGGGACATTATAGTGGGGCCAACGTCCTGACTTTC
-,TRBJ2-7,TRBV6-1,13,TRBD1,CASTRDREYEQYF,TGTGCCAGCACCAGGGACAGGGAATACGAGCAGTACTTC